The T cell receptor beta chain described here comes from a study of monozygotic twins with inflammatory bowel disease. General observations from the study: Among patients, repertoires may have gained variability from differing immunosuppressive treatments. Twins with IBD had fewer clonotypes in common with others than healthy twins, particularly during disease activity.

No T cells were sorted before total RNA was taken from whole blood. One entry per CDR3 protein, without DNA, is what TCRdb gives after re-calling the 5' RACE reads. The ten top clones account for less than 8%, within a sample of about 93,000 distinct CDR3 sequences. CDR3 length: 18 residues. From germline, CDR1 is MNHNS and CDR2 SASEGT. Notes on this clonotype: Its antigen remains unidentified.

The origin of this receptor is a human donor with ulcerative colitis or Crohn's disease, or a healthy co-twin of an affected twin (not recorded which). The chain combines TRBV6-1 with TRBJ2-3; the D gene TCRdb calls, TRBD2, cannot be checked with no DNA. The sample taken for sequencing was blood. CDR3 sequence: CASSRLPLAGASTDTQYF.